The 13 T cell receptor beta chains in this list originate from one sample, sequenced in a study of T cell changes during pregnancy in multiple sclerosis. Assay used: immunoSEQ multiplex PCR; TCRdb lists only in-frame clones, some missing. This repertoire shows 75,000 to 80,000 clones, approximately 89% found once; its top ten account for 1.5% to 2%. The sample consisted of peripheral blood, taken before pregnancy. The receptors were sampled from a female donor with multiple sclerosis, enrolled in a pregnancy study.

The V and J genes are TRBV6-1 and TRBJ1-1; D is unclear. Trimming took off 7 bases at V and 10 bases at J, with 13 bases between the two ends. CDR1 and CDR2 (germline): MNHNS, SASEGT. This CDR3 comprises 11 residues. CDR3 residues: CASKRERSAFF. CDR3 bases: TGTGCCAGCAAAAGGGAGCGGTCAGCTTTCTTT.

The rearrangement joins TRBV19 to TRBJ2-7; D might be TRBD1 (6 bases). The CDR3 loop spans 16 amino acids. Germline lookup yields CDR1 LNHDA and CDR2 SQIVND (reference sequence). Trimming shortened V by 7 bases and J by 0 bases, and 19 bases separated the two germline ends. CDR3 sequence (DNA): TGTGCCAGTAATCCCGCCGGGACATCTTTCTCCTACGAGCAGTACTTC. Its translation is CASNPAGTSFSYEQYF.

This chain joins TRBV7-3 and TRBJ1-2, with 10 bases identical to TRBD1. The V gene end was trimmed by 2 bases and the J gene end by 8 bases; junction bases not matched to a gene: 5. The CDR3 consists of 14 residues. Germline CDR1 and CDR2: SGHTA and FQGTGA. CDR3 DNA sequence: TGTGCCAGCAGCTTACCCGGGACAGGGGAAGGCTACACCTTC. It is translated as CASSLPGTGEGYTF.

The DNA of the CDR3 is TGCAGCGTGGGATATGACAGGGGAGGCTATGGCTACACCTTC. This gives the protein CSVGYDRGGYGYTF. This chain joins TRBV29-1 and TRBJ1-2, with 8 bases that match TRBD1. Germline V gene lookup returns CDR1 SQVTM and CDR2 ANQGSEA. With 6 bases clipped from V and 4 bases from J, the junction kept 10 bases outside the gene matches. The CDR3 has 14 amino acids.

V is TRBV27 and J is TRBJ1-2, with 11 bases aligning to TRBD1. Trimming removed 4 bases from V and 4 bases from J; junction bases left unmatched: 5. Germline V CDR1 and CDR2: MNHEY, SMNVEV (reference sequence). This CDR3 region has 15 residues. CDR3 residues: CASSSPGQGAYGYTF. The CDR3 DNA reads TGTGCCAGCAGTTCCCCCGGACAGGGGGCCTATGGCTACACCTTC.

J is TRBJ1-1 and V is TRBV4-1; D unclear. Germline V lookup: CDR1 MGHRA, CDR2 YSYEKL. V lost 1 base and J lost 3, with 9 bases in between. The CDR3 is made up of 14 amino acids. CDR3 region: CASSQVVGDTEAFF. The CDR3 DNA reads TGCGCCAGCAGCCAAGTTGTCGGGGACACTGAAGCTTTCTTT.

The chain uses TRBV7-8 and TRBJ1-4; perhaps TRBD1 as D (6 bases). The germline gives CDR1 SGHVS, CDR2 FQNEAQ. V was shortened by 5 bases and J by 8 bases, with 21 bases between the two germline ends. The CDR3 sequence is 16 residues long. The CDR3 is CASSHGGGPNREKLFF. The CDR3 DNA reads as TGTGCCAGCAGCCATGGGGGGGGGCCAAATAGGGAAAAACTGTTTTTT.

J is TRBJ1-2 and V is TRBV18; D possibly corresponds to TRBD1 (5 bases). Per the germline V gene, CDR1 is KGHSH and CDR2 is LQKENI. The CDR3 has 15 amino acids. V was shortened by 2 bases and J by 4 bases, with 14 bases between the two germline ends. As DNA, the CDR3 is TGTGCCAGCTCACCATTGGACACGCATGGCTATGGCTACACCTTC. Encoded protein: CASSPLDTHGYGYTF.

The chain recombines TRBV7-2 with TRBJ2-3; TRBD2 agrees at 8 bases. Germline V gene lookup returns CDR1 SGHTA and CDR2 FQGNSA. V was pared by 5 bases and J by 0 bases, with 7 bases of the junction left unmatched. The CDR3 runs to 16 residues. CDR3 sequence reads: CASSPSLAVSTDTQYF. The CDR3, as DNA: TGTGCCAGCAGCCCGTCACTAGCGGTGAGCACAGATACGCAGTATTTT.

The chain is built from TRBV7-9 and TRBJ1-5; D might be TRBD1 (6 bases). V gave up 5 bases and J gave up 3 bases, with 11 bases separating them. The CDR3 contains 14 residues. Germline V gene sequence: CDR1 SEHNR, CDR2 FQNEAQ (reference sequence). CDR3 loop: CASSLGGLNQPQHF. CDR3 nucleotide sequence: TGTGCCAGCAGCCTAGGGGGGCTCAATCAGCCCCAGCATTTT. The whole variable domain, remainder taken from reference TRBV7-9 and TRBJ1-5, is DTGVSQNPRHKITKRGQNVTFRCDPISEHNRLYWYRQTLGQGPEFLTYFQNEAQLEKSRLLSDRFSAERPKGSFSTLEIQRTEQGDSAMYLCASSLGGLNQPQHFGDGTRLSIL.

The chain couples TRBV6-6 to TRBJ1-5; 7 bases align to TRBD1. From germline, CDR1 is MNHNY and CDR2 SVGAGI (reference sequence). This CDR3 contains 14 residues. V lost 5 bases to trimming and J lost 6 bases; unmatched junction nucleotides: 7. CDR3 sequence reads: CASSPTGEVQPQHF. The CDR3 bases are TGTGCCAGCAGTCCCACAGGGGAGGTTCAGCCCCAGCATTTT.

The CDR3 loop is CASRVGYPQETQYF. CDR3 nucleotide sequence: TGTGCCAGCAGGGTGGGCTACCCCCAAGAGACCCAGTACTTC. This rearrangement joins TRBV6-1 to TRBJ2-5; no clear D. Germline-derived CDR1 and CDR2 are MNHNS and SASEGT. Deletions cut 6 bases from V and 1 base from J, with 12 bases between. The CDR3 contains 14 residues.

This chain links TRBV9 with TRBJ1-1; D possibly corresponds to TRBD1 (6 bases). Trimming pared 0 bases from V and 4 bases from J, leaving 13 bases between. The CDR3 totals 15 residues. Germline lookup yields CDR1 SGDLS and CDR2 YYNGEE. DNA of the CDR3: TGTGCCAGCAGCGTAGGCGGGGGCGCGGGCACTGAAGCTTTCTTT. It specifies CASSVGGGAGTEAFF.